Listed here is a single T cell receptor (beta chain). These data come from a study of T cell responses to AZD1222 COVID-19 vaccine. TCRdb's copy holds only in-frame clones and misses some; the assay was immunoSEQ multiplex PCR. The sample gives 110,000 to 150,000 clones, 85% to 95% of which show up once; around 10% is in the top ten. Germline values: CDR1 SQVTM, CDR2 ANQGSEA. This CDR3 is built from 16 residues. Unmatched junction bases numbered 11, after V lost 4 bases and J lost 3 bases. The specimen comprised peripheral blood, sampled after recovery from COVID-19. The chain carries TRBV29-1 and TRBJ2-7; TRBD1 aligns across 11 bases. The TCR originated in an adult who had recovered from COVID-19. The chain's CDR3 is CSVVRPGQGANYEQYF. In nucleotides, the CDR3 is TGCAGCGTTGTTCGGCCTGGACAGGGGGCGAACTACGAGCAGTACTTC.